A selection of T cell receptor beta chains follows, all from one sample in a study of monozygotic twins with inflammatory bowel disease. TCRdb re-called the 5' RACE reads, yielding one record per CDR3 amino acid sequence without DNA. The sample has over 150,000 distinct CDR3 sequences; the top ten hold approximately 2.8%. Source material: blood. Receptors originate from a human donor with ulcerative colitis or Crohn's disease, or a healthy co-twin of an affected twin (not recorded which). Each CDR3 is given with its conserved first and last residue.

CDR3 length	V gene	J gene	CDR3 protein
14	TRBV7-8	TRBJ2-2	CASSLVEGTGELFF
14	TRBV30	TRBJ2-1	CAWRPGQPNNEQFF
15	TRBV5-1	TRBJ1-1	CASSLFSNGDTEAFF
12	TRBV12-3/TRBV12-4	TRBJ2-5	CASSLGLAGVDF
16	TRBV7-9	TRBJ1-5	CASSPDLDSTNQPQHF
11	TRBV7-9	TRBJ2-7	CASGATYEQYF
15	TRBV7-9	TRBJ2-1	CASSPAGGPGNEQFF
12	TRBV20-1	TRBJ2-5	CSARGTGETQYF
13	TRBV5-1	TRBJ1-4	CASSQGGGEKLFF
13	TRBV3-1	TRBJ1-1	CASVDRGRPQAFF
13	TRBV28	TRBJ2-7	CASSLRWNYEQYF
20	TRBV30	TRBJ2-1	CAWSVSRLAGGGRSYNEQFF
11	TRBV24-1	TRBJ1-1	CATRQGTEAFF
15	TRBV12-3/TRBV12-4	TRBJ1-1	CASRWTGAGNTEAFF
14	TRBV9	TRBJ1-2	CASSPRDTLYGYTF
17	TRBV5-1	TRBJ2-7	CASSSGVIIAGAYEQYF
14	TRBV28	TRBJ2-1	CASSLWSTANEQFF
17	TRBV20-1	TRBJ2-1	CSARDLIFSFSYNEQFF
14	TRBV20-1	TRBJ2-5	CSAVRTGNQETQYF
14	TRBV3-1	TRBJ1-5	CASSQAAANQPQHF
16	TRBV20-1	TRBJ2-1	CSARDWGTGGLNEQFF
15	TRBV5-1	TRBJ2-2	CASSFAGANTGELFF
13	TRBV5-4	TRBJ2-2	CATGGSYTGELFF
16	TRBV7-8	TRBJ2-3	CASRVTGGRWTDTQYF
16	TRBV19	TRBJ2-5	CASELTGTSGQETQYF
15	TRBV18	TRBJ2-7	CASSILAGDDYEQYF
13	TRBV29-1	TRBJ2-7	CSVARLASYEQYF